The source of this T cell receptor (beta chain) is a study of blood T cell repertoires in COVID-19. Study context: PBMCs, B-cell-depleted T cells, or T cells provided the cDNA or gDNA that made up the material.

Produced via immunoSEQ multiplex PCR; TCRdb's table is partial and in-frame only. The table has hundreds of thousands of clones, 80% to 90% seen once. The origin of this receptor is a woman in her forties who had been exposed to COVID-19. Sequencing was carried out using PBMCs or T cells enriched from blood (not recorded which).

The CDR3 DNA follows: TGTGCCAGCAGCACGCCCGGGACAGGGGAAGGGGGCTACACCTTC. Translation: CASSTPGTGEGGYTF. The rearrangement links TRBV3-1 (or the pseudogene TRBV3-2) to TRBJ1-2, with 10 bases aligning to TRBD1. J lost 8 bases, V lost 5 bases, and 11 bases had no gene match. The CDR3 contains 15 residues. CDR1 and CDR2 (germline): LGHDT, YNNKEL (reference sequence).